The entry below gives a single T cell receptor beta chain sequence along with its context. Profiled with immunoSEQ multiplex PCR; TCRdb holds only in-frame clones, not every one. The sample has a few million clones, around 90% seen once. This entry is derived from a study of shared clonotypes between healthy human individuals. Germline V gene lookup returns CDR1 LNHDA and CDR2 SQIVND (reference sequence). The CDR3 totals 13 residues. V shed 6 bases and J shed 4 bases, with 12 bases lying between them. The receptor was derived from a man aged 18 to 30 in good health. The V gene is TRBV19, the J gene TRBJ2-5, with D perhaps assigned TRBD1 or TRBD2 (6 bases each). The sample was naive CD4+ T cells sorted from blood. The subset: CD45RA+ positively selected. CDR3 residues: CASRPQGGETQYF. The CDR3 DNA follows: TGTGCCAGTAGGCCACAGGGAGGAGAGACCCAGTACTTC.